This entry concerns a single T cell receptor (beta chain). Its antigen is not identified. The entry originates in a study of Ad26.COV2.S vaccination and SARS-CoV-2 variants. Across the study: Dosing was one shot or two shots 56 days apart.

Trimming shortened V by 3 bases and J by 6 bases, and 3 bases separated the two germline ends. The germline CDR1 and CDR2 sequences are SGHNT and YYREEE (reference sequence). The CDR3 length is 11 residues. The treatment is: some 19 received Ad26.COV2.S at low or high dose, single or two shots; roughly five received placebo; per-sample allocation not given. Samples analyzed were those drawn on day 63 after the first vaccine or placebo injection. An 18-55-year-old adult in Boston served as donor. The study's findings and limits: Vaccinees and placebo recipients showed similar non-spike TCR breadth. Compared with placebo recipients, vaccine recipients had higher spike-specific TCR breadth.

The data were produced by immunoSEQ multiplex PCR, yet TCRdb's version contains in-frame clones alone and is incomplete. The table has hundreds of thousands of clones, roughly 90% seen once. This clonotype was obtained from a person aged 18-65 years who received the Ad26.COV2.S COVID-19 vaccine or a placebo. The chain employs TRBV5-4 and TRBJ2-2; D is ambiguous. The source material was peripheral blood, sampled in a trial of Ad26.COV2.S vaccine versus placebo. CDR3: CASSSAGELFF. CDR3 sequence (DNA): TGTGCCAGCAGCTCCGCCGGGGAGCTGTTTTTT. The whole variable domain, filled in from reference TRBV5-4 and TRBJ2-2, reads ETGVTQSPTHLIKTRGQQVTLRCSSQSGHNTVSWYQQALGQGPQFIFQYYREEENGRGNFPPRFSGLQFPNYSSELNVNALELDDSALYLCASSSAGELFFGEGSRLTVL.